What follows are 25 T cell receptor beta chains derived from one specimen sequenced in a study of shared clonotypes between healthy human individuals. Using immunoSEQ multiplex PCR, the repertoire was profiled, and TCRdb retains in-frame clones only, with some absent. The sample carries about 730,000 clones, 55% to 80% recorded once. Sequences were obtained from memory CD4+ T cells sorted from blood. Documented subset: CD45RA-negative fraction. All receptors come from a woman between 25 and 40 years old in good health.

This chain links TRBV10-2 with TRBJ2-3, with 14 bases identical to TRBD2. J lost 5 bases, V lost 8 bases, and 6 bases had no gene match. This CDR3 spans 15 amino acids. Looked up from germline, CDR1 is WSHSY and CDR2 is SAAADI. The CDR3 sequence: CASAPGLAGVDTQYF. CDR3 nucleotide sequence: TGCGCCAGCGCACCGGGACTAGCGGGAGTAGATACGCAGTATTTT.

The chain is built from TRBV28 and TRBJ2-4, with TRBD1 matching 10 bases. The J segment lost 9 bases and the V segment lost 4 bases, leaving 24 bases of the junction unmatched. Germline V gene sequence: CDR1 MDHEN, CDR2 SYDVKM. The CDR3 has 20 residues. The CDR3 reads CASSSPGARADRGRGVIQYF. The CDR3 DNA sequence: TGTGCCAGCAGTTCTCCTGGAGCTCGAGCAGACAGGGGGCGTGGGGTCATTCAGTACTTC.

V gene TRBV10-3 combines with J gene TRBJ2-3, with 9 nucleotides matching TRBD2. The V gene end was trimmed by 2 bases and the J gene end by 3 bases; junction bases not matched to a gene: 3. The CDR3 sequence is 15 residues long. The germline V gene has CDR1 ENHRY and CDR2 SYGVKD. CDR3: CAISEISGSTDTQYF. In DNA, the CDR3 is TGTGCCATCAGTGAGATTAGCGGGAGTACAGATACGCAGTATTTT.

The V call is TRBV7-6, the J call TRBJ2-3; D is ambiguous. Germline loops: CDR1 SGHVS, CDR2 FNYEAQ. The germline V and J ends were trimmed by 4 bases and 2 bases, with 10 bases remaining between them. The CDR3 is 14 residues long. The CDR3 nucleotides are TGTGCCAGCAGCTCCCCGCCTCTCACAGATACGCAGTATTTT. This encodes CASSSPPLTDTQYF. Full variable domain (remainder filled in from reference TRBV7-6 and TRBJ2-3): GAGVSQSPRYKVTKRGQDVALRCDPISGHVSLYWYRQALGQGPEFLTYFNYEAQQDKSGLPNDRFSAERPEGSISTLTIQRTEQRDSAMYRCASSSPPLTDTQYFGPGTRLTVL.

V and J are TRBV30 and TRBJ1-1; D is undetermined. The CDR3 is made up of 12 amino acids. V dropped 3 bases and J dropped 1 base, with 6 bases sitting between them. The germline gives CDR1 GTSNPN, CDR2 SVGIG (reference sequence). The DNA for the CDR3 is TGTGCCTGGAGAAAGCAGAACACTGAAGCTTTCTTT. It is translated as CAWRKQNTEAFF.

This clone has a count of ten or more. The chain carries TRBV28 and TRBJ2-7, with D perhaps matching TRBD1 or TRBD2 (6 bases each). The germline V gene encodes CDR1 MDHEN and CDR2 SYDVKM. The V end was cut by 8 bases, the J end by 5 bases, with 10 bases between. The CDR3 extends over 11 amino acids. CDR3 sequence (DNA): TGTGCCAGCCTCGGGGGCCACGAGCAGTACTTC. The encoded protein is CASLGGHEQYF. Using reference TRBV28 and TRBJ2-7 for the parts outside the CDR3, the full variable domain is DVKVTQSSRYLVKRTGEKVFLECVQDMDHENMFWYRQDPGLGLRLIYFSYDVKMKEKGDIPEGYSVSREKKERFSLILESASTNQTSMYLCASLGGHEQYFGPGTRLTVT.

The chain combines TRBV19 with TRBJ2-2; D possibly corresponds to TRBD2 (6 bases). V gave up 5 bases and J gave up 5 bases, with 21 bases separating them. Germline-derived CDR1 and CDR2 are LNHDA and SQIVND (reference sequence). The CDR3 covers 17 residues. CDR3 nucleotide sequence: TGTGCCAGTAGTCATCCTGGCGGGGTAATAGGGACCGGGGAGCTGTTTTTT. The encoded protein is CASSHPGGVIGTGELFF.

The chain employs TRBV7-8 and TRBJ2-7; 9 bases fit TRBD2. The CDR3 length is 14 residues. J was trimmed by 5 bases and V by 1 base; bases with no gene match: 3. The V gene's germline CDR1 is SGHVS and CDR2 FQNEAQ. The CDR3 DNA follows: TGTGCCAGCAGCTTAGATGGGACTAGCAACGAGCAGTACTTC. This gives the protein CASSLDGTSNEQYF.

The chain combines TRBV5-6 with TRBJ2-5; TRBD1 is a possible D gene (6 bases). The CDR3 is made up of 15 amino acids. Germline CDR1 SGHDT, CDR2 YYEEEE. V lost 4 bases, J lost 1 base, and 14 bases lay in between. The CDR3 here is CASSLGTQTQETQYF. In DNA, the CDR3 is TGTGCCAGCAGCCTAGGGACACAAACCCAAGAGACCCAGTACTTC.

The rearrangement joins TRBV28 to TRBJ2-7; D possibly corresponds to TRBD1 (5 bases). Germline CDR1 MDHEN, CDR2 SYDVKM. CDR3 length: 16 amino acids. V was trimmed by 7 bases and J by 2 bases, leaving 21 bases between them. CDR3 in amino acids: CASNKAQGRTPYEQYF. CDR3 sequence (DNA): TGTGCCAGCAACAAAGCCCAGGGCCGTACTCCCTACGAGCAGTACTTC.

CDR3 sequence (DNA): TGTGCCAGCAGCTTGTATGGGGGAAAAAACATTCAGTACTTC. Its translation is CASSLYGGKNIQYF. The genes are TRBV5-6 and TRBJ2-4; possibly TRBD1 or TRBD2 for D (5 bases each). CDR1 and CDR2 from the germline V gene are SGHDT and YYEEEE. Trimming removed 1 base at V and 4 bases at J, with 9 bases between. The CDR3 has 14 residues. Variable domain in full (rest from reference TRBV5-6 and TRBJ2-4): DAGVTQSPTHLIKTRGQQVTLRCSPKSGHDTVSWYQQALGQGPQFIFQYYEEEERQRGNFPDRFSGHQFPNYSSELNVNALLLGDSALYLCASSLYGGKNIQYFGAGTRLSVL.

The sample holds one count of this clone. This chain connects TRBV5-6 to TRBJ2-3, with 7 bases identical to TRBD1. CDR3 size: 14 residues. Germline loops: CDR1 SGHDT, CDR2 YYEEEE. J was trimmed by 6 bases and V by 5 bases; bases with no gene match: 9. The CDR3 reads CASRFYRGADTQYF. CDR3 sequence (DNA): TGTGCCAGCAGGTTCTACAGGGGAGCGGATACGCAGTATTTT.

This clone was seen a single time. V usage is TRBV5-4 and J usage is TRBJ2-5, with 7 bases identical to TRBD2. This CDR3 spans 15 amino acids. Looked up from germline, CDR1 is SGHNT and CDR2 is YYREEE (reference sequence). The J segment lost 5 bases and the V segment lost 3 bases, leaving 10 bases of the junction unmatched. DNA for the CDR3: TGTGCCAGCAGCTCTGGGGGAGGGCCGGGGGAGACCCAGTACTTC. It translates to CASSSGGGPGETQYF.

The rearrangement joins TRBV7-2 to TRBJ1-2; D not resolved. The CDR3 is made up of 15 amino acids. Trimming pared 2 bases from V and 2 bases from J, leaving 12 bases between. The germline V gene encodes CDR1 SGHTA and CDR2 FQGNSA. In nucleotides, the CDR3 is TGTGCCAGCAGCTTAATTTTGATGGGAAACTATGGCTACACCTTC. It yields the protein CASSLILMGNYGYTF.

The chain couples TRBV7-9 to TRBJ2-1; the match to TRBD2 covers 9 bases. CDR3 length: 14 residues. V dropped 4 bases and J dropped 9; count of bases not matched to a gene: 7. Germline CDR1 SEHNR, CDR2 FQNEAQ (reference sequence). CDR3 loop: CASSSQAGGSEQFF. CDR3 in DNA: TGTGCCAGCAGCTCCCAAGCGGGGGGTAGTGAGCAGTTCTTC.

The CDR3 sequence: CASSLDGVSGANVLTF. The CDR3 DNA follows: TGTGCCAGCAGCTTAGATGGGGTATCCGGGGCCAACGTCCTGACTTTC. The chain has TRBV7-9 and TRBJ2-6; D remains ambiguous. Germline V gene data show CDR1 as SEHNR and CDR2 as FQNEAQ (reference sequence). This CDR3 region has 16 residues. V was trimmed by 1 base and J by 4 bases, leaving 11 bases between them.

The chain combines TRBV13 with TRBJ1-3; weak D call: TRBD1 (6 bases). Germline V CDR1 and CDR2: PRHDT, FYEKMQ (reference sequence). The CDR3 consists of 15 residues. Deletions cut 4 bases from V and 8 bases from J, with 18 bases between. The CDR3 spells CASSSRGGAGYTIYF. As DNA, the CDR3 is TGTGCCAGCAGCTCGAGGGGGGGCGCAGGTTACACCATATATTTT.

This chain uses TRBV5-1 with TRBJ2-3; 7 nucleotides match TRBD1. This CDR3 has 16 amino acids. Germline V gene data show CDR1 as SGHRS and CDR2 as YFSETQ. Trimming removed 2 bases from V and 3 bases from J; junction bases left unmatched: 9. The CDR3 reads CASSFDRQGRTDTQYF. CDR3 coding DNA: TGCGCCAGCAGCTTCGATAGACAGGGCAGGACAGATACGCAGTATTTT.

In its sample, this clone was seen once. The chain combines TRBV6-5 with TRBJ2-1; a weak D match, TRBD1 (6 bases). The CDR3 covers 15 residues. Trimming removed 0 bases from V and 10 bases from J, with 16 bases in between. CDR1 MNHEY and CDR2 SVGAGI come from the germline V gene. CDR3 sequence: CASSYSRAGAKEQFF. CDR3 DNA sequence: TGTGCCAGCAGTTACTCGAGAGCAGGGGCCAAAGAGCAGTTCTTC.

The chain joins TRBV2 to TRBJ1-2, with TRBD1 matching 7 bases. Germline V gene data show CDR1 as SNHLY and CDR2 as FYNNEI. The V gene end was trimmed by 6 bases and the J gene end by 4 bases; junction bases not matched to a gene: 8. The CDR3 loop spans 14 amino acids. The CDR3 is CASRAWAGGYGYTF. The CDR3 DNA follows: TGTGCCAGCAGAGCCTGGGCAGGGGGCTATGGCTACACCTTC.

This chain uses TRBV4-1 with TRBJ2-7; 9 nucleotides agree with TRBD2. Germline CDR1 MGHRA, CDR2 YSYEKL. Unmatched junction bases numbered 15, after V lost 4 bases and J lost 2 bases. CDR3 size: 18 residues. CDR3 loop: CASSLTLISGGLTYEQYF. CDR3 DNA sequence: TGCGCCAGCAGCCTCACTTTAATTAGCGGGGGTTTAACCTACGAGCAGTACTTC.

This clone was detected ten times or more. This chain links TRBV7-2 with TRBJ1-4; D is undetermined. Trimming stripped 2 bases from V and 4 bases from J, with 11 bases between. Germline lookup yields CDR1 SGHTA and CDR2 FQGNSA. The CDR3 contains 15 residues. The CDR3 region has the DNA TGTGCCAGCAGCTTACGTGGGCAGCATAATGAAAAACTGTTTTTT. Translated, it gives CASSLRGQHNEKLFF.

The chain recombines TRBV5-4 with TRBJ2-3; 10 nucleotides align to TRBD2. The CDR3 totals 15 residues. The germline CDR1 and CDR2 sequences are SGHNT and YYREEE (reference sequence). Unmatched junction bases numbered 3, after V lost 1 base and J lost 4 bases. The CDR3 DNA reads as TGTGCCAGCAGCTTGAAGCGGGAGGGGCCAGATACGCAGTATTTT. Amino acid sequence: CASSLKREGPDTQYF.

The chain has TRBV18 and TRBJ2-7, with TRBD1 as a possible D gene (5 bases). This CDR3 comprises 15 residues. Germline V gene lookup returns CDR1 KGHSH and CDR2 LQKENI. The germline V and J ends were trimmed by 4 bases and 0 bases, with 13 bases remaining between them. The CDR3 sequence: CASSLQGKSSYEQYF. The CDR3 region has the DNA TGTGCCAGCTCACTGCAGGGAAAAAGCTCCTACGAGCAGTACTTC.

V is TRBV27 and J is TRBJ2-5; a possible D gene is TRBD2 (5 bases). The DNA end lines up better with TRBJ2-7; the J call may be wrong. The germline V gene encodes CDR1 MNHEY and CDR2 SMNVEV (reference sequence). This CDR3 contains 14 residues. DNA for the CDR3: TGTGCCACTACTGGACCGGGAAGGCACTACGAGCAGTACTTC. Its protein product is CATTGPGRHYEQYF.